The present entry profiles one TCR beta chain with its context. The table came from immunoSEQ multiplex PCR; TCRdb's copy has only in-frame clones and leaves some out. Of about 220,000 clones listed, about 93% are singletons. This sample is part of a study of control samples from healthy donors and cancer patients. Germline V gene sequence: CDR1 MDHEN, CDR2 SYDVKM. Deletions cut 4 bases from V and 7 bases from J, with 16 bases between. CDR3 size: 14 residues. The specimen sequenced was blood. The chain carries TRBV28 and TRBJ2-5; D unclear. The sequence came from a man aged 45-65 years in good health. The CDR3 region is CASSSPQTWGTQYF. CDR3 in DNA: TGTGCCAGCAGTTCCCCGCAGACTTGGGGGACCCAGTACTTC.